These 21 T cell receptor beta chains were sequenced from one sample in a study of graft-versus-host responses after intestinal transplantation. Libraries were prepared by immunoSEQ multiplex PCR; TCRdb keeps only in-frame clonotypes and omits some of them. This sample has about 100,000 clones; approximately 90% occur once, and the top ten carry around 0.73%. The antigens of these receptors remain unknown. The specimen was unstimulated CD4+ T cells sorted from spleen or lymph node cells, collected before transplant. The receptors shown here come from a human donor who was the organ donor for an intestinal transplant.

This clone appeared once. The chain is built from TRBV2 and TRBJ1-2; possible D gene TRBD1, 6 bases. The CDR3 extends over 12 amino acids. Trimming pared 7 bases from V and 0 bases from J, leaving 6 bases between. The V gene's germline CDR1 is SNHLY and CDR2 FYNNEI. The CDR3 protein is CASNRANYGYTF. The CDR3 nucleotides are TGTGCCAGCAACAGGGCTAACTATGGCTACACCTTC.

This chain connects TRBV11-3 to TRBJ2-7, with D possibly TRBD1 on 5 matching bases. This CDR3 spans 15 amino acids. In germline, CDR1 is SGHNT, CDR2 YENEEA. Trimming cost V 2 bases and J 2 bases, with 13 bases left between them. CDR3 residues: CASSLRQGWAYEQYF. The CDR3 DNA sequence: TGTGCCAGCAGCTTAAGGCAGGGCTGGGCCTACGAGCAGTACTTC.

J is TRBJ2-7 and V is TRBV6-6; 7 nucleotides line up with TRBD1. Per the germline V gene, CDR1 is MNHNY and CDR2 is SVGAGI (reference sequence). This CDR3 has 14 amino acids. With V trimmed by 5 bases and J by 0 bases, 4 bases remained unmatched. The DNA of the CDR3 is TGTGCCAGCAGTCCGGACAGGAGCTCCTACGAGCAGTACTTC. This sequence encodes CASSPDRSSYEQYF.

This rearrangement joins TRBV6-5 to TRBJ1-5; no firm D call. The ends were cut back, 2 bases at V and 4 bases at J, with 9 bases in the middle. The CDR3 covers 14 residues. Germline-derived CDR1 and CDR2 are MNHEY and SVGAGI. The CDR3 loop reads CASSYAGMNQPQHF. CDR3 DNA sequence: TGTGCCAGCAGTTACGCGGGAATGAATCAGCCCCAGCATTTT.

Concerning this clone itself: The same CDR3 arises from other DNA sequences in this sample as well. CDR3 in DNA: TGTGCCAGCAGTCTAACAGGGGGAACCGGGGAGCTGTTTTTT. Amino acids: CASSLTGGTGELFF. This chain uses TRBV6-1 with TRBJ2-2; 8 nucleotides agree with TRBD1. Trimming took 5 bases from V and 5 from J; bases not matched to a gene: 4. The germline V gene has CDR1 MNHNS and CDR2 SASEGT. This CDR3 contains 14 residues.

The genes are TRBV6-1 and TRBJ1-2, with D unresolved. The V end lost 8 bases, the J end lost 6 bases, and 13 bases lay between the germline ends. This CDR3 comprises 12 residues. Per the germline V gene, CDR1 is MNHNS and CDR2 is SASEGT. In nucleotides, the CDR3 is TGTGCCAGCGTCAGGACTGGCGATGGCTACACCTTC. Protein sequence: CASVRTGDGYTF.

The J gene is TRBJ2-1, the V gene TRBV10-3, with D hard to call. CDR1 ENHRY and CDR2 SYGVKD come from the germline V gene. V was cut by 0 bases and J by 2 bases, with 11 bases left in between. This CDR3 is 16 amino acids long. CDR3 loop: CAISESPRRPYNEQFF. The CDR3 DNA follows: TGTGCCATCAGTGAGTCCCCCCGCAGGCCCTACAATGAGCAGTTCTTC.

The chain carries TRBV6-1 and TRBJ1-2, with a possible D match to TRBD1 (6 bases). V was clipped by 6 bases and J by 4 bases, with 12 bases between them. There are 13 residues in the CDR3. In germline, CDR1 is MNHNS, CDR2 SASEGT. Here the CDR3 DNA reads TGTGCCAGCAGAGACGACAGGCTCTATGGCTACACCTTC. This translates into CASRDDRLYGYTF.

The V gene is TRBV10-3, the J gene TRBJ1-1; the match to TRBD1 covers 8 bases. Trimming removed 6 bases from V and 3 bases from J; junction bases left unmatched: 3. Germline CDR1 and CDR2: ENHRY and SYGVKD. CDR3 size: 13 residues. This CDR3 reads CAIRADRDTEAFF. CDR3 nucleotides: TGTGCCATCAGGGCGGACAGGGACACTGAAGCTTTCTTT.

J is TRBJ2-2 and V is TRBV7-9; 10 nucleotides agree with TRBD2. Germline CDR1 reads SEHNR; CDR2 reads FQNEAQ (reference sequence). The CDR3 has 15 residues. V shed 2 bases, J shed 7 bases, and the junction held 4 bases outside the gene matches. CDR3 sequence (DNA): TGTGCCAGCAGCTTACTTCTAGCGGGAGACGGGGAGCTGTTTTTT. It specifies CASSLLLAGDGELFF.

This chain links TRBV19 with TRBJ1-1, with a possible D match to TRBD1 (6 bases). The CDR3 runs to 15 residues. V gave up 3 bases and J gave up 0 bases, with 11 bases separating them. The germline gives CDR1 LNHDA, CDR2 SQIVND (reference sequence). The CDR3 reads CASSIAGVLNTEAFF. CDR3 sequence (DNA): TGTGCCAGTAGTATTGCAGGGGTACTGAACACTGAAGCTTTCTTT. The full variable domain, in which reference TRBV19 and TRBJ1-1 provide the parts outside the CDR3, is DGGITQSPKYLFRKEGQNVTLSCEQNLNHDAMYWYRQDPGQGLRLIYYSQIVNDFQKGDIAEGYSVSREKKESFPLTVTSAQKNPTAFYLCASSIAGVLNTEAFFGQGTRLTVV.

The chain is built from TRBV4-2 and TRBJ2-1; TRBD2 matches at 9 bases. The CDR3 spans 16 residues. Germline-derived CDR1 and CDR2 are LGHNA and YNFKEQ. V trimming: 1 base; J trimming: 5 bases; junction bases outside the gene matches: 6. The CDR3 DNA follows: TGTGCCAGCAGCCAAGGGAGCGGGAGGATAAACAATGAGCAGTTCTTC. Protein: CASSQGSGRINNEQFF.

The V gene is TRBV29-1, the J gene TRBJ1-3; D unresolved. This CDR3 region has 14 residues. With 4 bases removed from V and 0 bases from J, the gap between germline ends came to 10 bases. The germline V gene has CDR1 SQVTM and CDR2 ANQGSEA. Written as DNA, the CDR3 is TGCAGCGTTGTAAAGACCGGCTCTGGAAACACCATATATTTT. Translation gives CSVVKTGSGNTIYF. Looking up the rest from reference TRBV29-1 and TRBJ1-3 gives the full variable domain: SAVISQKPSRDICQRGTSLTIQCQVDSQVTMMFWYRQQPGQSLTLIATANQGSEATYESGFVIDKFPISRPNLTFSTLTVSNMSPEDSSIYLCSVVKTGSGNTIYFGEGSWLTVV.

The rearrangement uses TRBV6-1 and TRBJ2-5; D might be TRBD2 (6 bases). The CDR3 totals 15 residues. The germline V gene encodes CDR1 MNHNS and CDR2 SASEGT. The V end lost 3 bases, the J end lost 3 bases, and 14 bases lay between the germline ends. Here the CDR3 reads CASSEGGGAKETQYF. The DNA for the CDR3 is TGTGCCAGCAGTGAGGGAGGCGGGGCTAAAGAGACCCAGTACTTC.

Only a few counts were recorded for this clone. The gene calls are TRBV30 and TRBJ2-6; D is uncertain. Trimming pared 7 bases from V and 1 base from J, leaving 11 bases between. Germline loops: CDR1 GTSNPN, CDR2 SVGIG (reference sequence). This CDR3 contains 14 residues. This CDR3 is CASKLESGANVLTF. The CDR3 region has the DNA TGTGCCTCGAAGTTGGAGTCTGGGGCCAACGTCCTGACTTTC.

This CDR3 is CASRPWTEDGYTF. The CDR3 nucleotides read TGTGCCAGCCGGCCGTGGACAGAGGATGGCTACACCTTC. The J gene is TRBJ1-2, the V gene TRBV6-5, with D perhaps matching TRBD1 (6 bases). Trimming took off 8 bases at V and 6 bases at J, with 16 bases between the two ends. CDR3 length: 13 amino acids. Germline V CDR1 and CDR2: MNHEY, SVGAGI.

The genes are TRBV2 and TRBJ1-5; TRBD1 is a possible D gene (5 bases). V gave up 5 bases and J gave up 0 bases, with 14 bases separating them. The germline V gene encodes CDR1 SNHLY and CDR2 FYNNEI. The CDR3 covers 16 residues. The CDR3 nucleotides are TGTGCCAGCAGTACCCGGGACGGACTTAGCAATCAGCCCCAGCATTTT. Translating gives CASSTRDGLSNQPQHF.

The chain couples TRBV30 to TRBJ2-5; D unclear. The CDR3 runs to 13 residues. Trimming pared 4 bases from V and 5 bases from J, leaving 14 bases between. The V gene's germline CDR1 is GTSNPN and CDR2 SVGIG (reference sequence). The CDR3 protein is CAWIPPSEETQYF. The CDR3 coding sequence is TGTGCCTGGATCCCTCCGTCCGAGGAGACCCAGTACTTC.

The rearrangement joins TRBV5-4 to TRBJ1-1; 7 bases agree with TRBD1. V lost 9 bases, J lost 0 bases, and 14 bases stayed unmatched. The CDR3 sequence is 16 residues long. Germline values: CDR1 SGHNT, CDR2 YYREEE (reference sequence). The CDR3 region has the DNA TGTGCCAACTCCGGGGGGACAGCGTTCATGAACACTGAAGCTTTCTTT. It translates to CANSGGTAFMNTEAFF. Full variable domain (remainder filled in from reference TRBV5-4 and TRBJ1-1): ETGVTQSPTHLIKTRGQQVTLRCSSQSGHNTVSWYQQALGQGPQFIFQYYREEENGRGNFPPRFSGLQFPNYSSELNVNALELDDSALYLCANSGGTAFMNTEAFFGQGTRLTVV.

This chain joins TRBV5-1 and TRBJ2-1; perhaps TRBD2 as D (6 bases). V lost 0 bases and J lost 10, with 20 bases in between. Germline assignment: CDR1 SGHRS and CDR2 YFSETQ. This CDR3 has 16 residues. CDR3 in DNA: TGCGCCAGCAGCTTGGCCGGGATGTCTAGCGCGTTCGAGCAGTTCTTC. Amino acids: CASSLAGMSSAFEQFF.

With regard to this clone: Different DNA sequences within this sample yield the same CDR3. The chain recombines TRBV28 with TRBJ1-3; tentative D call: TRBD1 (6 bases). The CDR3 has 16 residues. CDR1 and CDR2 from the germline V gene are MDHEN and SYDVKM. The V end lost 8 bases, the J end lost 0 bases, and 17 bases lay between the germline ends. The CDR3 spells CASGVQGPLSGNTIYF. CDR3 nucleotide sequence: TGTGCCAGCGGAGTACAGGGCCCCCTCTCTGGAAACACCATATATTTT.